This T cell receptor beta chain derives from a study of Ad26.COV2.S vaccination and SARS-CoV-2 variants. Treatment denoted: 15 to 20 received Ad26.COV2.S at low or high dose, single or two shots; 5 received placebo; per-sample allocation not given. Samples were taken on day 63 after the first vaccine or placebo injection. TCRdb's copy holds only in-frame clones and misses some; the assay was immunoSEQ multiplex PCR. The profile shows about 400,000 clones, approximately 92% of them singletons. CDR3 length: 12 amino acids. V lost 2 bases to trimming and J lost 0 bases, with 2 bases between them. In germline, CDR1 is SGHTA, CDR2 FQGNSA. On this clone: The sample has other DNA sequences that encode this CDR3 too.

The sample here was peripheral blood, taken in a trial of Ad26.COV2.S vaccine versus placebo. The V gene is TRBV7-2, the J gene TRBJ2-7; no definite D call. This clonotype was sampled from a person between 18 and 59 years old who received the Ad26.COV2.S COVID-19 vaccine or a placebo. The CDR3 coding sequence is TGTGCCAGCAGCTTAAACTCCTACGAGCAGTACTTC. Protein product: CASSLNSYEQYF.